The present entry profiles one T cell receptor beta chain with its context. This record belongs to a study of blood T cell repertoires in COVID-19. This CDR3 contains 15 residues. The V gene lost 6 bases and the J gene lost 0 bases, with 12 bases spanning the gap. Germline V gene lookup returns CDR1 KGHSH and CDR2 LQKENI. Sequenced by immunoSEQ multiplex PCR; TCRdb stores in-frame clones only, minus some. The data show tens of thousands of clones, 80% to 90% seen once. Source material: peripheral blood. The chain carries TRBV18 and TRBJ2-1, with D perhaps matching TRBD2 (6 bases). The TCR comes from a man aged 25 to 45 with acute or convalescent COVID-19. In DNA form, the CDR3 reads TGTGCCAGCTCTCGGGGACTGAGCTCCTACAATGAGCAGTTCTTC. This gives the protein CASSRGLSSYNEQFF.